This T cell receptor beta chain appears in the sequencing data of a study of T cells in Graves' hyperthyroidism and ophthalmopathy. The study, taken as a whole, reports: Blood held most thyroid clonotypes expanded above 0.001 frequency. It was a median around 6 months before onset that the model predicted ophthalmopathy.

This CDR3 spans 16 amino acids. Germline lookup yields CDR1 DFQATT and CDR2 SNEGSKA (reference sequence). Trimming took 0 bases from V and 7 from J; bases not matched to a gene: 5. Notes on this clonotype: Antigen: not known. A much larger clone sits a single nucleotide away, making a read error possible. This likely comes from a read error, as the CDR3 has no conserved phenylalanine or tryptophan at its end.

Authors of the study amplified TCR beta CDR3 regions from RNA transcripts. In the first-round RT-PCR of the TCR CDR3, the HTBI primer set was used. MiXCR, applied by TCRdb to the multiplex PCR reads, yields one record per CDR3 protein. The table lists around 620,000 distinct CDR3 sequences, approximately 14% of them singletons. Duration under 3 months, a NOSPECS grade of at least 4, and a Clinical Activity Score of at least 3 characterized the ophthalmopathy patients. Material for sequencing was blood. The chain links TRBV20-1 to TRBJ2-1, with TRBD2 matching over 14 bases. The clonotype originates from a woman between 18 and 30 years old with Graves' ophthalmopathy. The CDR3 DNA sequence: TGCAGTGCTAGAGATCAGGGACTAGCGGGAGATAATGAGCAGTTCTTA. This codes for CSARDQGLAGDNEQFL.